This entry is about one T cell receptor (beta chain). The antigen it recognizes is unknown. There are no base qualities to consult, and no much larger clone falls within one base. Whole blood was collected in K2EDTA tubes by collaborating institutions according to the institutions' own protocols. For TCRbeta analysis, collaborators shipped samples in one of three forms: frozen whole blood, isolated PBMCs, or DNA extracted from either of those sample types. The data originate from a study of blood T cell repertoires in COVID-19 (dated by TCRdb to the early 2020s). Study-wide context: Samples covering the acute and convalescent phases of COVID-19 were provided by collaborators in the United States, Italy and Spain. The material from the prospective study consisted of cDNA or gDNA derived from T cells, B-cell-depleted T cells, or PBMCs. The dataset comprised deeply sampled blood TCRbeta repertoires from subjects exposed to, actively infected with, or recovered from COVID-19. The repertoires were released in a freely available public database intended as a resource for research on the immune response to SARS-CoV-2. The samples were drawn from the first 160 participants of the ongoing ImmuneRACE study and from over 950 subjects provided by 6 global collaborators. A de-identified subject ID, COVID-19 status, age in years and sex were almost always included in the sample metadata. HLA class I and class II types, where available, came from metadata supplied by the sample provider rather than from assay-based typing.

TCRbeta CDR3 regions were amplified from genomic DNA by means of the immunoSEQ Assay, a bias-controlled multiplex PCR. The original methods were these. The number of nucleated cells in each sample was estimated by amplification of reference gene primers within the assay. Sequence reads were collapsed and filtered to measure the absolute abundance of every unique TCRbeta CDR3 rearrangement. Productive Simpson clonality was computed per sample as the square root of Simpson's diversity index over productive rearrangements. In TCRdb, the immuneACCESS table is reduced to in-frame sequences with V and J assigned. These tables do not hold every clone; where another copy was compared, an unresolved V gene accounts for under half, and the others remain unexplained. V, J and clone size reflect that table, while D and trimming were determined from the DNA. The sample records fewer than 200,000 clones, approximately 85% of which are singletons. The top ten constitute less than 9% of the sample.

From a lookup of the germline V gene (reference sequence), CDR1 and CDR2 are SGHNT and YYREEE. From the cysteine through the phenylalanine, the CDR3 covers 16 amino acids. Kept here is only the CDR3 DNA, which spans 48 bases and is read in frame from base 1. V was cut back by 4 bases and J by 0 bases, leaving a gap of 13 bases between them. Paper-wide results and their limitations: How much clinical and demographic metadata was included differed by source and by participant, and the metadata was provided uncurated.

The source of this sequence is a woman aged 60-75 years with acute or convalescent COVID-19. The sequence links TRBV5-4 to TRBJ2-2; a tentative D call is TRBD2 (5 bases match). The sequenced material came from peripheral blood. The sequence in DNA is TGTGCCAGCAGCAGCTATGAGGGAGCGAACACCGGGGAGCTGTTTTTT. Translated, it gives CASSSYEGANTGELFF. The full variable domain, completed from the reference TRBV5-4 and TRBJ2-2 proteins outside the CDR3, reads ETGVTQSPTHLIKTRGQQVTLRCSSQSGHNTVSWYQQALGQGPQFIFQYYREEENGRGNFPPRFSGLQFPNYSSELNVNALELDDSALYLCASSSYEGANTGELFFGEGSRLTVL.